Listed here is a single T cell receptor (beta chain). There is no known antigen for this receptor. One base away there is no much larger clone; base qualities are not given. Untouched CD4+ T cells were isolated from Ficoll-separated PBMC through negative selection with magnetic beads, and an average purity of roughly 98% was reached. Untouched CD4+ T cells were isolated with magnetic beads from Ficoll-separated PBMC, and a purity of approximately 98% was reached with negligible CD8+ contamination. Peripheral blood mononuclear cells were supplied by the buffy coats of a few healthy blood donors, who served as the study donors. All three donors were CMV seronegative. Genomic DNA was extracted with the DNeasy Blood & Tissue Kit. Genomic DNA from sorted CD137+CD4+ cells and from pre-culture CD4+ baseline samples of each subject was subjected to TCRB sequencing. These data are taken from a study of T cell repertoires and HLA-DP antigens (dated by TCRdb to 2017 to 2018). A note on the overall study: Using HeLa cells transduced to present allogeneic HLA-DP, the study set up an in vitro model of CD4+ T cell alloreactivity. Average DNA input was about 0.2 ug for sorted CD137+CD4+ samples, compared with about 1,100 ng for pre-culture CD4+ samples. The two alloantigens modelled structurally similar versus dissimilar alloantigens, differing from self at one and approximately 9 peptide-binding groove amino acids, respectively. The three donors, two male and one female, ranged from the 18-to-29 to the 60-to-69 age band.

On the study overall, not on this receptor specifically: The naive and memory CD4+ repertoires were not analysed as separate populations. The study was limited by having only a few donors, by relying on a non-physiological HeLa antigen-presenting system, and by using total CD4+ responder cells. Clones undetected before culture had an average cumulative frequency of around 40% against one allele versus around 51% against the other. Similar clonality (around 0.37) was observed for sorted CD137+ cells against both alloantigens, and this clonality was much higher than that observed in pre-culture samples (around 0.036).

TCRB CDR3 regions were amplified with the immunoSEQ multiplex PCR using forward primers for 54 TRBV segments and reverse primers for 13 TRBJ segments. Deep resolution, with a target of approximately 180,000 T cell genomes, was applied to the sequencing of pre-culture CD4+ samples. Sequencing of the amplicons was done on an Illumina HiSeq System, giving 87 bp reads that spanned the CDR3. The paper's processing steps were these. PCR and sequencing errors in the reads were corrected, and CDR3 regions were defined by aligning to IMGT reference sequences. Synthetic template pools were used to estimate the numbers of templates and unique rearrangements. Clonality was calculated as 1 minus Pielou's evenness. Richness was estimated with the Daley-Smith estimator. Repertoire overlap was measured with Morisita's index. Clones found in cultured samples but undetected in the pre-culture repertoire of the corresponding donor were defined as low-abundance clones. TCRdb holds this immuneACCESS table with in-frame rearrangements only. Some clones are missing; in checked studies, unresolved V genes explain under half, and the rest has no known cause. V, J and clone size were drawn from that table, and D and trimming were deduced from the DNA. The sample table records 85,000 to 90,000 clones; 86% of these occur just once. In total, the top ten clones hold about 1.5% of the sample.

Source material: CD4+ T cells from PBMCs. The sequence came from a man in his fifties or sixties in good health and CMV-seronegative.

The sequenced DNA is TGTGCCAGCAGCTCCCAGGGGGATCTTGGGACCCAGTACTTC. Protein translation: CASSSQGDLGTQYF. The V and J segments used are TRBV7-2 and TRBJ2-5; 7 bases in the middle match TRBD1. Trimming removed 4 bases from V and 7 bases from J; the gene matches leave 9 bases unexplained. Taken from cysteine to phenylalanine, the CDR3 has 14 residues. Only CDR3 DNA is held: 42 bases, read in frame from base 1. Reading the germline V gene gives CDR1 SGHTA and CDR2 FQGNSA.